This TCR beta chain originates from a study of T cells expressing NK-cell markers. Study overall: From sorted CD3+CD56+NKG2C+, CD3+CD56+NKG2C- and CD3+CD56-NKG2C+ T cells came the TCR beta repertoires. One of eight sequenced donors was HCMV-seronegative; the other seven were seropositive. Study observations and caveats: Top CD8+ clonotypes included the dominant CD3+CD56+NKG2C+ clonotypes in six donors.

For this clonotype: No antigen is known for it.

Generation of TCR beta cDNA was performed by 5'RACE template switching incorporating UMIs. TCRdb reworked the 5' RACE reads into one entry per CDR3 protein, no DNA. Its clone listing holds 150,000 to 200,000 distinct CDR3 sequences. CDR1 is LGHDT, CDR2 YNNKEL, per germline (reference sequence). There are 17 residues in the CDR3. Sequenced: blood T cells: a sorted CD56 or NKG2C T cell subset, CD4+ or CD8+ T cells, or bulk PBMC T cells (not recorded which). The sequence was obtained from a woman between 18 and 70 years old in good health. V usage is TRBV3-1 and J usage is TRBJ2-5; TCRdb picks TRBD1, but there is no DNA to check that call. This CDR3 reads CASSPPSGTGGRETQYF.